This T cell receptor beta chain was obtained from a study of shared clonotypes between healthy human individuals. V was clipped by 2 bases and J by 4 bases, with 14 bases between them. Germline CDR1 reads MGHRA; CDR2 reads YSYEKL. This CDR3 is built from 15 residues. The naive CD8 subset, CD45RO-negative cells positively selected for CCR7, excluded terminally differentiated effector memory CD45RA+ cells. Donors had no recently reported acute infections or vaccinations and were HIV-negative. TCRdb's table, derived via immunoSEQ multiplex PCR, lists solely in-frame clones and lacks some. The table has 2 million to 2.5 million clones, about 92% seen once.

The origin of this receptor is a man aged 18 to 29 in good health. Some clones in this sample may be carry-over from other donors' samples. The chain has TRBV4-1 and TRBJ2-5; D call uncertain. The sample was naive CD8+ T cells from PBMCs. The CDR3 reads CASSQPGRGRETQYF. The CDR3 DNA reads TGCGCCAGCAGCCAACCCGGACGTGGCCGAGAGACCCAGTACTTC.